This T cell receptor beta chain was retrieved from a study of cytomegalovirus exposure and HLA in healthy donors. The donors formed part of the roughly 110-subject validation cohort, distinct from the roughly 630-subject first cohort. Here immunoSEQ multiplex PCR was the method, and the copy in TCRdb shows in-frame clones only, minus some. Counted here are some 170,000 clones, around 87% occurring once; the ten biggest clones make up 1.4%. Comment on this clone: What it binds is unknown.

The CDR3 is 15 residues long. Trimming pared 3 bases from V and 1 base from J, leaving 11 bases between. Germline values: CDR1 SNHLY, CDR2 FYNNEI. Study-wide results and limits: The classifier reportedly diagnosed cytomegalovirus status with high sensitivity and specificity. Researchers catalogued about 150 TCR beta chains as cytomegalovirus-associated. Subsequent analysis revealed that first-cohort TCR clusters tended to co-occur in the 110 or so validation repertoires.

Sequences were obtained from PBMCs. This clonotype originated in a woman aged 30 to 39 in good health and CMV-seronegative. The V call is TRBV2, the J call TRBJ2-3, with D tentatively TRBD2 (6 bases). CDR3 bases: TGTGCCAGCAGTGAGACGGGACTCCGCACAGATACGCAGTATTTT. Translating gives CASSETGLRTDTQYF.